The present T cell receptor beta chain was sequenced within a study of cytomegalovirus exposure and HLA in healthy donors (TCRdb year 2017). Regarding the complete study: According to a later analysis, one platform produced both the roughly 120 validation repertoires and the approximately 660 repertoires of the first cohort. The aim of the study was to test whether cataloging public T cell receptors could identify signatures of past pathogen exposure. A separate validation cohort of approximately 120 different subjects was used in addition to the approximately 700-subject first cohort. To predict cytomegalovirus infection status, the study combined high-throughput TCR immunosequencing, statistical association of individual TCRs with disease status, and machine learning. Broader findings and caveats from the paper: The study gave a list of about 170 TCR beta chains associated with cytomegalovirus. Three of the identified cytomegalovirus-associated TCR beta chains were confirmed in vitro to be specific for cytomegalovirus antigens. Subsequent analysis determined that TCRs grouped into clusters in the first cohort also showed a tendency toward co-occurrence across the roughly 120 validation repertoires, and 85% to 95% of cluster scores exceeded 0. The validation cohort had no HLA typing available for a later analysis, so co-occurrence within that cohort was assessed over all 130 or so repertoires. The classifier was reported to diagnose cytomegalovirus status with high specificity and sensitivity in both the original and validation cohorts. It was suggested by the authors that the approach could potentially be generalized to other disease states and immunological phenotypes. Most TCR sequences were seen in very few donors, while some public TCRs were found in many individuals.

Library method: the immunoSEQ multiplex PCR assay. On the authors' methods: A statistical classification framework was built for diagnosing cytomegalovirus status from the catalog of TCR beta chain sequences. TCRdb carries this immuneACCESS record with in-frame sequences only. Its versions omit some clonotypes, under half of them owing to an unresolved V gene in the studies checked, with the rest unexplained. Clonal size and the V and J genes are those of that table, whereas D and trimming came from the DNA. The sample table holds around 150,000 clones, of which roughly 95% were seen once. Roughly 0.83% of the sample goes to the ten largest clones. A word on this clone: Which antigen it targets is not known. No quality values exist for individual bases; no much larger clone is one base distant.

Separate from the approximately 690-subject first cohort, the validation cohort of 120 subjects was the group to which the donors belonged. The sample consisted of PBMCs. This sequence was found in a woman aged 18-30 years in good health and CMV-seronegative.

The DNA sequence is TGTGCCAGCAGAGTTACTAGCGGGGGCTACAATGAGCAGTTCTTC. Protein translation: CASRVTSGGYNEQFF. The sequence is built from TRBV6-5 and TRBJ2-1; the junction holds 11 bases that match TRBD2. V loses 6 bases at its end and J loses 3 bases; junction bases beyond the gene matches: 4. Including the terminal cysteine and phenylalanine, the CDR3 comprises 15 residues. The DNA shown is the 45-base CDR3, in frame from base 1. The germline V gene supplies CDR1 MNHEY and CDR2 SVGAGI.